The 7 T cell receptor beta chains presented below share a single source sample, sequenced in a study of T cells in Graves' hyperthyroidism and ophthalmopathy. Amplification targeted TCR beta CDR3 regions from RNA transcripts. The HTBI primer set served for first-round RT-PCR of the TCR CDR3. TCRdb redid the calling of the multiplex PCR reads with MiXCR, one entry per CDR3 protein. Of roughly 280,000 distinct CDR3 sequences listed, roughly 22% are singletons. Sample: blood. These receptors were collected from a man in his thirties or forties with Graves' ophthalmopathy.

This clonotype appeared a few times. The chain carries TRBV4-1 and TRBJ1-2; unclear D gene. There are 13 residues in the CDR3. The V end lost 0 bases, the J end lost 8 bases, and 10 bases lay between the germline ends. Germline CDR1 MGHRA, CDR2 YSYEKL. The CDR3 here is CASSQEFDLGYTF. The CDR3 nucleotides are TGCGCCAGCAGCCAAGAGTTCGACTTAGGCTACACCTTC.

The DNA of the CDR3 is TGTGCCAGCAGCGTAGGGGGGGAGGGGAACGAGCAGTACTTC. Protein sequence: CASSVGGEGNEQYF. The V call is TRBV9, the J call TRBJ2-7, with TRBD2 identical over 7 bases. Trimming removed 0 bases from V and 5 bases from J; junction bases left unmatched: 5. CDR3 length: 14 residues. Germline lookup yields CDR1 SGDLS and CDR2 YYNGEE.

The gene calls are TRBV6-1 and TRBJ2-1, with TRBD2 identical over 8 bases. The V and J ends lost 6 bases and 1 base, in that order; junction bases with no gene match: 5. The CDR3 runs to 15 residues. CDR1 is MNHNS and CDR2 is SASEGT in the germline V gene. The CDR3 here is CASRTGGGSYNEQFF. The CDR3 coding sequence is TGTGCCAGCAGGACGGGGGGGGGGTCCTACAATGAGCAGTTCTTC.

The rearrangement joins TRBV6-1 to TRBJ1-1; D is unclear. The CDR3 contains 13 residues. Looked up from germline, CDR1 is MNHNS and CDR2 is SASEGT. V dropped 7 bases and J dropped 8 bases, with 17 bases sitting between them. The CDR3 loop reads CASTPSGGTEAFF. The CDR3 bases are TGTGCCAGCACCCCCTCAGGAGGCACCGAAGCTTTCTTT.

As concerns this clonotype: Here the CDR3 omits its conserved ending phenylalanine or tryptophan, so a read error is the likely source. The CDR3 reads CSARGGATVYEQYS. CDR3 bases: TGCAGTGCTAGAGGAGGTGCGACAGTCTACGAGCAGTACTCC. The chain recombines TRBV20-1 with TRBJ2-7; TRBD1 is a possible D gene (5 bases). This CDR3 is built from 14 residues. Germline lookup yields CDR1 DFQATT and CDR2 SNEGSKA (reference sequence). V lost 1 base to trimming and J lost 3 bases, with 13 bases between them.

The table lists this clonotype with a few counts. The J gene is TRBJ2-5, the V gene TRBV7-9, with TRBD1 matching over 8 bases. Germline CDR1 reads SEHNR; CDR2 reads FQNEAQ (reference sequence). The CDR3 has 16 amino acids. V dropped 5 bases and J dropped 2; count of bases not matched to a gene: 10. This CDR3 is CASSPPRTGWQETQYF. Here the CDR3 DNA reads TGTGCCAGCAGCCCGCCGCGGACAGGGTGGCAAGAGACCCAGTACTTC.

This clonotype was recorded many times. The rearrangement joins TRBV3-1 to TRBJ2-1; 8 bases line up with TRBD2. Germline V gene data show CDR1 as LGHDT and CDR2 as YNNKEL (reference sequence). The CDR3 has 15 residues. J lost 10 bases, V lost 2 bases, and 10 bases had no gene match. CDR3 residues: CASSQRPSAGGEQFF. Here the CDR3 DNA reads TGTGCCAGCAGCCAAAGGCCCTCGGCGGGAGGCGAGCAGTTCTTC.